The 10 T cell receptor beta chains presented below share a single source sample, sequenced in a study of blood T cell repertoires in COVID-19. Profiling relied on immunoSEQ multiplex PCR, and the TCRdb table lists in-frame clones only, not all of them. The data show roughly 32,000 clones, around 93% seen once. The specimen sequenced was peripheral blood. Every receptor here comes from a human donor with active COVID-19. The donor label of this sample is uncertain.

The V and J genes are TRBV6-2 or TRBV6-3 and TRBJ1-2; D is possibly TRBD1 (5 bases). The CDR3 is 16 residues long. The germline V gene has CDR1 MNHEY and CDR2 SVGEGT. The germline V and J ends were trimmed by 1 base and 6 bases, with 18 bases remaining between them. CDR3 nucleotide sequence: TGTGCCAGCAGTTACTGGCTACCTTCAGGGCGAGATGGCTACACCTTC. Its translation: CASSYWLPSGRDGYTF.

The chain combines TRBV7-3 with TRBJ2-3, with 9 bases identical to TRBD2. J gave up 4 bases and V 5 bases, and 7 bases lay outside the gene matches. The germline V gene has CDR1 SGHTA and CDR2 FQGTGA. CDR3 length: 15 residues. CDR3 nucleotides: TGTGCCAGCAGCAGTCCAGCGGGAGGATCAGATACGCAGTATTTT. It translates to CASSSPAGGSDTQYF.

About this clone itself: An end of the junction does not agree with germline; a read error may underlie this. The chain has TRBV5-4 and TRBJ2-7, with D possibly TRBD1 on 5 matching bases. Germline CDR1 reads SGHNT; CDR2 reads YYREEE (reference sequence). The CDR3 runs to 15 residues. CDR3 protein: CASTLGQGRTYEQYF. The DNA for the CDR3 is TGTGCCAGCACCTTGGGGCAGGGAAGAACCTACGAGCAGTACTTC. Using reference TRBV5-4 and TRBJ2-7 for the parts outside the CDR3, the full variable domain is ETGVTQSPTHLIKTRGQQVTLRCSSQSGHNTVSWYQQALGQGPQFIFQYYREEENGRGNFPPRFSGLQFPNYSSELNVNALELDDSALYLCASTLGQGRTYEQYFGPGTRLTVT.

This chain links TRBV6-2 or TRBV6-3 with TRBJ2-1; tentatively, D is TRBD1 (6 bases). This CDR3 region has 11 residues. Trimming cost V 8 bases and J 9 bases, with 11 bases left between them. Germline V gives CDR1 MNHEY, CDR2 SVGEGT. CDR3 DNA: TGTGCCAGCGGTTGGGGGCGTGAGCAGTTCTTC. It encodes CASGWGREQFF.

The chain couples TRBV3-1 (or the pseudogene TRBV3-2) to TRBJ2-2; 7 nucleotides match TRBD2. Germline CDR1 and CDR2: LGHDT and YNNKEL (reference sequence). CDR3 length equals 16 residues. Trimming cost V 3 bases and J 5 bases; bases outside gene matches: 9. CDR3 loop: CASSQGREAGTGELFF. The CDR3, as DNA: TGTGCCAGCAGCCAGGGGCGGGAAGCGGGAACCGGGGAGCTGTTTTTT.

V usage is TRBV15 and J usage is TRBJ2-1; 11 positions match TRBD2. This CDR3 has 14 residues. The V gene end was trimmed by 2 bases and the J gene end by 8 bases; junction bases not matched to a gene: 2. The germline gives CDR1 LNHNV, CDR2 YYDKDF (reference sequence). CDR3 nucleotides: TGTGCCACCAGCAGATTAGCGGGAGGGTATGAGCAGTTCTTC. It encodes CATSRLAGGYEQFF.

The chain recombines TRBV14 with TRBJ2-1; 7 bases line up with TRBD2. The CDR3 is 17 residues long. V was pared by 4 bases and J by 7 bases, with 16 bases of the junction left unmatched. Per the germline V gene, CDR1 is SGHDN and CDR2 is FVKESK. CDR3 nucleotide sequence: TGTGCCAGCAGCCTATGGGAGACAGCGGGAATTAGAAATGAGCAGTTCTTC. Translation: CASSLWETAGIRNEQFF.

This sequence joins TRBV6-6 and TRBJ2-2; possible D gene TRBD1, 5 bases. The CDR3 runs to 18 residues. Germline CDR1 reads MNHNY; CDR2 reads SVGAGI (reference sequence). Trimming took off 5 bases at V and 0 bases at J, with 19 bases between the two ends. The CDR3 spells CASSHMTVLGSNTGELFF. In nucleotides, the CDR3 is TGTGCCAGCAGTCACATGACAGTGCTAGGGTCGAACACCGGGGAGCTGTTTTTT.

The CDR3 DNA reads as TGTGCCTGGAGTGCTGCCAGGCCCACCGGGGAGCTGTTTTTT. This codes for CAWSAARPTGELFF. V is TRBV30 and J is TRBJ2-2; D unclear. CDR3 length: 14 residues. The germline V gene has CDR1 GTSNPN and CDR2 SVGIG (reference sequence). Trimming removed 1 base at V and 4 bases at J, with 10 bases between.

The chain couples TRBV7-9 to TRBJ2-3; 8 bases line up with TRBD1. Germline V CDR1 and CDR2: SEHNR, FQNEAQ (reference sequence). The V segment lost 3 bases and the J segment 3 bases; nucleotides outside the gene matches: 2. The length of the CDR3 is 14 residues. CDR3 bases: TGTGCCAGCAGCTTTACAGGGGGGACAGATACGCAGTATTTT. Translating gives CASSFTGGTDTQYF.